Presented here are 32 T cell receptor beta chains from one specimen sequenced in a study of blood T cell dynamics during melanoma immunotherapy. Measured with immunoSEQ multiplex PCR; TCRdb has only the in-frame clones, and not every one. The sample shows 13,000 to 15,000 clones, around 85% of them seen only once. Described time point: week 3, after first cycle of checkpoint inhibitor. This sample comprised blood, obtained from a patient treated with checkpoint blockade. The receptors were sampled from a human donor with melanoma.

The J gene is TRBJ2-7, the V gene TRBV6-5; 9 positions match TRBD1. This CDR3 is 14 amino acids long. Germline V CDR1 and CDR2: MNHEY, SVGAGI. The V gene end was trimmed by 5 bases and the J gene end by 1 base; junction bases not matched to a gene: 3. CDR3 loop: CASSKDRGSYEQYF. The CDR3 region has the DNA TGTGCCAGCAGTAAGGACAGGGGATCCTACGAGCAGTACTTC.

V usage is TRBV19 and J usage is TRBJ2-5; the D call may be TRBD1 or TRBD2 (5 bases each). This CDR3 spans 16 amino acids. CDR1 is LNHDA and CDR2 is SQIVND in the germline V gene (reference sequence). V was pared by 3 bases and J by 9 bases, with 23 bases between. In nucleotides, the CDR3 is TGTGCCAGTAGTATTGTCGGGACCCGGCTAAAAAGGGCCCAGTACTTC. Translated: CASSIVGTRLKRAQYF.

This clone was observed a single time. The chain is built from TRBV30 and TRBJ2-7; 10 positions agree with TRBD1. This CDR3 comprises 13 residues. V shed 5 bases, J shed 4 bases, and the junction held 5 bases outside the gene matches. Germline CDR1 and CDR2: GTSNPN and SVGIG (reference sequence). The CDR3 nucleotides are TGTGCCTGGGGACAGGGGGGACCTTACGAGCAGTACTTC. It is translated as CAWGQGGPYEQYF.

CDR3 sequence: CASSLGSSNQPQHF. CDR3 nucleotide sequence: TGTGCCAGCAGTTTGGGCAGTAGCAATCAGCCCCAGCATTTT. The chain has TRBV28 and TRBJ1-5; D not resolved. Trimming took off 3 bases at V and 0 bases at J, with 6 bases between the two ends. The length of the CDR3 is 14 residues. Germline values: CDR1 MDHEN, CDR2 SYDVKM.

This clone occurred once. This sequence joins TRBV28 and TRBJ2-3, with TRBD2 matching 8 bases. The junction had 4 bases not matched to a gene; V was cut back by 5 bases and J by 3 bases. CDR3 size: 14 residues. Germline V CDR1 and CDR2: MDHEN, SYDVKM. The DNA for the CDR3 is TGTGCCAGCAGTCCCCGGGGGGGTACAGATACGCAGTATTTT. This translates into CASSPRGGTDTQYF.

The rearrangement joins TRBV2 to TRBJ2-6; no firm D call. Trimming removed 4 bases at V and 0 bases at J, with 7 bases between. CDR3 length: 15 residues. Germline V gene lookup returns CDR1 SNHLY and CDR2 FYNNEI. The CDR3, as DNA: TGTGCCAGCAGTGCTGGCGGCTCTGGGGCCAACGTCCTGACTTTC. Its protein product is CASSAGGSGANVLTF.

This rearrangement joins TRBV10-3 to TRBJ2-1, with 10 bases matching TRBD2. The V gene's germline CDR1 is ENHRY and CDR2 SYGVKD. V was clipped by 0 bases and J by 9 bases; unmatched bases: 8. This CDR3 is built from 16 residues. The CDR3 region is CAISESRLAGSGEQFF. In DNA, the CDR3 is TGTGCCATCAGTGAGTCGAGACTAGCGGGTTCTGGTGAGCAGTTCTTC.

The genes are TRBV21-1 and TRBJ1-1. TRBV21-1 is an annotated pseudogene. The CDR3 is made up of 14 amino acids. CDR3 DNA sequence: TGTGCCAGCAGGCCCCCTAGGGAGGCCACTGAAGCTTTCTTT. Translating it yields CASRPPREATEAFF.

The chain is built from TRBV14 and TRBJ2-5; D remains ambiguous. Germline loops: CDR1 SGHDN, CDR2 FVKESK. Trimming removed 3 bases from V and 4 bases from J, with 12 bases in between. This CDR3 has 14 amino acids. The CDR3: CASSQVGVRETQYF. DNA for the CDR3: TGTGCCAGCAGCCAGGTTGGGGTCCGAGAGACCCAGTACTTC. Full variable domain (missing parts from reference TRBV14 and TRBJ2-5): EAGVTQFPSHSVIEKGQTVTLRCDPISGHDNLYWYRRVMGKEIKFLLHFVKESKQDESGMPNNRFLAERTGGTYSTLKVQPAELEDSGVYFCASSQVGVRETQYFGPGTRLLVL.

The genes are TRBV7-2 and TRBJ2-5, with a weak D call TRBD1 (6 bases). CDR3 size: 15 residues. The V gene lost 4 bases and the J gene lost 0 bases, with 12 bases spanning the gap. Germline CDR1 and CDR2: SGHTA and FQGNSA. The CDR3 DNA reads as TGTGCCAGCAGCTGGACAGAGATGAACCAAGAGACCCAGTACTTC. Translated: CASSWTEMNQETQYF.

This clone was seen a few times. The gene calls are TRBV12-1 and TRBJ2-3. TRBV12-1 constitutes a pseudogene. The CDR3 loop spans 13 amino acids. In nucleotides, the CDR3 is TGTGCCACCAGGTGCGTCGGAACAGATACGCAGTATTTT. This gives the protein CATRCVGTDTQYF.

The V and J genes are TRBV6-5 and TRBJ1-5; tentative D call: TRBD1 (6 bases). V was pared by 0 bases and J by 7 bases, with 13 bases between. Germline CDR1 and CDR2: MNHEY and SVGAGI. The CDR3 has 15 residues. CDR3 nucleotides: TGTGCCAGCAGTTACTCCCCAGGGGAACACCAGCCCCAGCATTTT. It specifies CASSYSPGEHQPQHF.

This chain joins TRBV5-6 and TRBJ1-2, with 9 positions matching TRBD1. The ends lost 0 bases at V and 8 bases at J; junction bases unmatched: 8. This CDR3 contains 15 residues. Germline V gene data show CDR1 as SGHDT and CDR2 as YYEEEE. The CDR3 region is CASSLVTGGAAGYTF. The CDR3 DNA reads TGTGCCAGCAGCTTGGTAACAGGGGGCGCAGCGGGCTACACCTTC.

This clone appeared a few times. CDR3 amino acids: CASSLDGSYEQYF. CDR3 sequence (DNA): TGTGCCAGCAGCTTGGACGGCTCCTACGAGCAGTACTTC. The chain recombines TRBV5-6 with TRBJ2-7; D is uncertain. The CDR3 is made up of 13 amino acids. CDR1 and CDR2 (germline): SGHDT, YYEEEE. V lost 0 bases, J lost 0 bases, and 4 bases lay in between.

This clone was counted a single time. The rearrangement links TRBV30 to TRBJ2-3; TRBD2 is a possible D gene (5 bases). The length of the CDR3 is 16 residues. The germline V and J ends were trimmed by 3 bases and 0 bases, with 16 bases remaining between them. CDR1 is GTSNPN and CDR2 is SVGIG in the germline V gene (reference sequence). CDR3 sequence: CAWSVGSAISTDTQYF. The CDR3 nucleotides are TGTGCCTGGAGCGTCGGTAGCGCGATTAGCACAGATACGCAGTATTTT.

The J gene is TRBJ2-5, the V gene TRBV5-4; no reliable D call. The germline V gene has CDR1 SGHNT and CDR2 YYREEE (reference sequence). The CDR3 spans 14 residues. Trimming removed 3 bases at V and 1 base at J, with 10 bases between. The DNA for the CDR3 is TGTGCCAGCAGCTGGGCCTCCCTCCAAGAGACCCAGTACTTC. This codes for CASSWASLQETQYF. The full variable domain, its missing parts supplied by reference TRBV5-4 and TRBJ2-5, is ETGVTQSPTHLIKTRGQQVTLRCSSQSGHNTVSWYQQALGQGPQFIFQYYREEENGRGNFPPRFSGLQFPNYSSELNVNALELDDSALYLCASSWASLQETQYFGPGTRLLVL.

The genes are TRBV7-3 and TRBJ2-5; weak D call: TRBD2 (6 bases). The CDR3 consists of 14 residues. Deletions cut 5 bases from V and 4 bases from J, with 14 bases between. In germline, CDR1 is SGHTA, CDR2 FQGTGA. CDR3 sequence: CASSPGTPPETQYF. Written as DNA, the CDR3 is TGTGCCAGCAGCCCCGGGACTCCGCCAGAGACCCAGTACTTC.

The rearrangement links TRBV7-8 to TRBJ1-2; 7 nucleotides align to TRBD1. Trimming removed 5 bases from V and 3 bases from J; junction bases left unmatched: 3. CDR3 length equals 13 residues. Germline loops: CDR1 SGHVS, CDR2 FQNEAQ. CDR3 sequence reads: CASSTGQDYGYTF. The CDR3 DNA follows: TGTGCCAGCAGCACCGGACAGGACTATGGCTACACCTTC.

The DNA for the CDR3 is TGTGCCAGCAACACGCCCGGGACAGTTAATGAAAAACTGTTTTTT. It encodes CASNTPGTVNEKLFF. This rearrangement joins TRBV28 to TRBJ1-4, with 7 bases lining up with TRBD1. V lost 7 bases and J lost 4; bases outside the gene matches: 9. This CDR3 comprises 15 residues. Germline V gene lookup returns CDR1 MDHEN and CDR2 SYDVKM.

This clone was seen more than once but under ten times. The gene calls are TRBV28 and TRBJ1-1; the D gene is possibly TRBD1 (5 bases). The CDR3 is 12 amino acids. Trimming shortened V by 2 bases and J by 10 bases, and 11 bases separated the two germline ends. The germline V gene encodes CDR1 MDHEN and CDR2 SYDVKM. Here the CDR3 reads CASSLQGRAAFF. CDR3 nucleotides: TGTGCCAGCAGTTTACAGGGTCGGGCAGCTTTCTTT.

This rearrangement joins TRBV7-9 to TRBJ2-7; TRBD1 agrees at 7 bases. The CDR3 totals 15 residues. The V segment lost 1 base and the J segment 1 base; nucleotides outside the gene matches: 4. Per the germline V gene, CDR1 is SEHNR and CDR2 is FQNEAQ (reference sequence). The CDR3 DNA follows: TGTGCCAGCAGCTTAGAGGGGGCAAGATCCTACGAGCAGTACTTC. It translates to CASSLEGARSYEQYF. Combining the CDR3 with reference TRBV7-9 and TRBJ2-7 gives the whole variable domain DTGVSQNPRHKITKRGQNVTFRCDPISEHNRLYWYRQTLGQGPEFLTYFQNEAQLEKSRLLSDRFSAERPKGSFSTLEIQRTEQGDSAMYLCASSLEGARSYEQYFGPGTRLTVT.

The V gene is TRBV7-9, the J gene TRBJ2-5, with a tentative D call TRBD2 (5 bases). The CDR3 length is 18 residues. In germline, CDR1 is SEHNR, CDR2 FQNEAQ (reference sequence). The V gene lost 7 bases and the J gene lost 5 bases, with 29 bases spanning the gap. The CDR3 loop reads CASTLSGSANAAQETQYF. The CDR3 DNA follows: TGTGCCAGCACCCTTAGTGGGAGTGCTAATGCGGCCCAGGAGACCCAGTACTTC.

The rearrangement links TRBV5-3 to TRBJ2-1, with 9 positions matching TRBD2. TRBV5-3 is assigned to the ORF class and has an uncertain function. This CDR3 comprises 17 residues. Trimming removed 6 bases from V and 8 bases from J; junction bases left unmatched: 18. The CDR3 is CARNPRACLAGRDEQFF. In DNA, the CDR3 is TGTGCCAGAAATCCCCGTGCCTGCCTAGCGGGAAGAGATGAGCAGTTCTTC.

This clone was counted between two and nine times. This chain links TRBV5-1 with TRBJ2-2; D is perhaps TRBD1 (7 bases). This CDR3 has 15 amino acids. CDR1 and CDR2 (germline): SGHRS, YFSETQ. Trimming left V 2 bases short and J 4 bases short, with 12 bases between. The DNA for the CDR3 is TGCGCCAGCAGCTTCCAGCAGGGGGGCACCGGGGAGCTGTTTTTT. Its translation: CASSFQQGGTGELFF.

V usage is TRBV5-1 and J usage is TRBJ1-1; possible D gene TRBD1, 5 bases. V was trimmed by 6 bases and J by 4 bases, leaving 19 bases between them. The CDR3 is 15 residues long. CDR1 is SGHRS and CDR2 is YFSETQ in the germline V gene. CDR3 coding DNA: TGCGCCAGCATCCCACCCGGCGCGGGGGTCACTGAAGCTTTCTTT. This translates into CASIPPGAGVTEAFF. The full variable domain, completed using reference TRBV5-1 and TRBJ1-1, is KAGVTQTPRYLIKTRGQQVTLSCSPISGHRSVSWYQQTPGQGLQFLFEYFSETQRNKGNFPGRFSGRQFSNSRSEMNVSTLELGDSALYLCASIPPGAGVTEAFFGQGTRLTVV.

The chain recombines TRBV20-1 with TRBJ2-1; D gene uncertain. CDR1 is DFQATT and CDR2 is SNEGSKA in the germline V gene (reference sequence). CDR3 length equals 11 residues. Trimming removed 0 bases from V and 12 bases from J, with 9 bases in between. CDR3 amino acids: CSARDGVGQFF. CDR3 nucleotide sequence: TGCAGTGCTAGAGATGGTGTGGGGCAGTTCTTC.

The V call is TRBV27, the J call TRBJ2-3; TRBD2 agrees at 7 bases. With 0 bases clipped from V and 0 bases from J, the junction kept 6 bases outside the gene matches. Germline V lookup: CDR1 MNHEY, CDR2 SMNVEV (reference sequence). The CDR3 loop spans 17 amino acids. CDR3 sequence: CASSLSYPGLSTDTQYF. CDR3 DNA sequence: TGTGCCAGCAGTTTATCGTACCCGGGACTAAGCACAGATACGCAGTATTTT.

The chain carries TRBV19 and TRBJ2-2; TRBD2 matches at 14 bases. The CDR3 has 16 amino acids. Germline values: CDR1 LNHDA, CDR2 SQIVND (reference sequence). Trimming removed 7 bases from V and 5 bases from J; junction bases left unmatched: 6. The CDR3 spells CASIGTSGSGTGELFF. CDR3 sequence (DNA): TGTGCCAGTATCGGGACTAGCGGGAGTGGGACCGGGGAGCTGTTTTTT.

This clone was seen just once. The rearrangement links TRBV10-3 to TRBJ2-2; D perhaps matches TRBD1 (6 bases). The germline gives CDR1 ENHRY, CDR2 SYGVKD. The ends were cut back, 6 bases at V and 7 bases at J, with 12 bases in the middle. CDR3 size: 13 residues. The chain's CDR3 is CAISFQGNGELFF. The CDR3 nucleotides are TGTGCCATCAGCTTTCAGGGGAACGGGGAGCTGTTTTTT.

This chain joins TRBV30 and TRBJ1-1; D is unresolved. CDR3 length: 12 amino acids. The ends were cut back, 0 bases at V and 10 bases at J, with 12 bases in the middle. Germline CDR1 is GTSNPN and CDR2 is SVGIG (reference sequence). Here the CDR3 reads CAWSVLGMAAFF. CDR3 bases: TGTGCCTGGAGTGTACTAGGGATGGCAGCTTTCTTT. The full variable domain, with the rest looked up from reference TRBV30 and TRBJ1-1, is SQTIHQWPATLVQPVGSPLSLECTVEGTSNPNLYWYRQAAGRGLQLLFYSVGIGQISSEVPQNLSASRPQDRQFILSSKKLLLSDSGFYLCAWSVLGMAAFFGQGTRLTVV.

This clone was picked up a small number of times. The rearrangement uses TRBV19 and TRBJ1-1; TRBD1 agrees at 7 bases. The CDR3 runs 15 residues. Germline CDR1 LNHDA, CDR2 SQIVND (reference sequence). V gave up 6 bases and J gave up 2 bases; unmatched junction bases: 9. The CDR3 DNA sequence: TGTGCCAGTAGGGAGGGGACAGCTGAAAACACTGAAGCTTTCTTT. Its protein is CASREGTAENTEAFF.

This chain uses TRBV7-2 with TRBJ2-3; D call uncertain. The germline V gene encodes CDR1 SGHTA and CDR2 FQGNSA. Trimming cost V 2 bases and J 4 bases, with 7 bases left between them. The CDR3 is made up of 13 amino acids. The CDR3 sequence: CASSLSPPDTQYF. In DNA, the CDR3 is TGTGCCAGCAGCTTATCTCCCCCAGATACGCAGTATTTT.